This entry lists 6 T cell receptor beta chains sequenced from one sample in a study of blood T cell repertoires in COVID-19 (dated by TCRdb to about 2020). Receptors were amplified or captured by the immunoSEQ multiplex PCR assay. The table was pulled from immuneACCESS by TCRdb, which kept in-frame rearrangements only. Such tables lose some clones; where checked, under half of the loss comes from unresolved V genes, and the rest has no known cause. The sample table lists 350,000 or so clones, around 82% of them with a count of one. The ten largest clones take up 2.5% to 3.5% of the sample. Input material: peripheral blood. The origin of the receptors is a man aged 30-40 years with active or convalescent COVID-19.

Regarding this clone: Other DNA sequences of this sample code for an identical CDR3. The V call is TRBV27, the J call TRBJ1-2; 9 bases agree with TRBD1. The V and J ends lost 0 bases and 4 bases, in that order; junction bases with no gene match: 0. Germline assignment: CDR1 MNHEY and CDR2 SMNVEV (reference sequence). This CDR3 spans 14 amino acids. CDR3 sequence reads: CASSLSGQGYGYTF. The CDR3 DNA reads as TGTGCCAGCAGTTTATCGGGACAGGGCTATGGCTACACCTTC.

This clone came up once. The gene calls are TRBV5-1 and TRBJ2-3; TRBD2 aligns across 9 bases. The CDR3 covers 16 residues. J was trimmed by 2 bases and V by 5 bases; bases with no gene match: 9. Germline CDR1 reads SGHRS; CDR2 reads YFSETQ. Here the CDR3 reads CASSSSGGRNTDTQYF. Here the CDR3 DNA reads TGCGCCAGCAGTTCCAGCGGGGGGCGAAACACAGATACGCAGTATTTT.

The chain recombines TRBV5-6 with TRBJ1-1; no reliable D call. V lost 4 bases and J 8 bases, leaving 15 bases between the germline ends. The CDR3 contains 13 residues. CDR1 is SGHDT and CDR2 is YYEEEE in the germline V gene. DNA of the CDR3: TGTGCCAGCAGCCCCGCCGGCAGGATAGAAGCTTTCTTT. Protein sequence: CASSPAGRIEAFF. Combining the CDR3 with reference TRBV5-6 and TRBJ1-1 gives the whole variable domain DAGVTQSPTHLIKTRGQQVTLRCSPKSGHDTVSWYQQALGQGPQFIFQYYEEEERQRGNFPDRFSGHQFPNYSSELNVNALLLGDSALYLCASSPAGRIEAFFGQGTRLTVV.

The CDR3: CASETIRVGEQYF. The CDR3 DNA sequence: TGTGCCAGCGAGACTATTCGGGTTGGCGAGCAGTACTTC. The gene calls are TRBV2 and TRBJ2-7; a weak D match, TRBD2 (5 bases). Germline loops: CDR1 SNHLY, CDR2 FYNNEI. The V gene lost 8 bases and the J gene lost 6 bases, with 17 bases spanning the gap. CDR3 size: 13 residues.

A few counts support this clone. The genes are TRBV24-1 and TRBJ2-7, with a tentative D call TRBD2 (6 bases). CDR1 and CDR2 from the germline V gene are KGHDR and SFDVKD. The germline V and J ends were trimmed by 5 bases and 3 bases, with 16 bases remaining between them. The CDR3 runs 15 residues. The CDR3 is CATSGSSGVIYEQYF. The CDR3 DNA sequence: TGTGCCACCAGTGGATCTTCGGGGGTCATCTACGAGCAGTACTTC.

This clone was observed once. J is TRBJ1-6 and V is TRBV9; maybe TRBD1 (5 bases). The CDR3 is 14 amino acids. Per the germline V gene, CDR1 is SGDLS and CDR2 is YYNGEE. With 3 bases removed from V and 8 bases from J, the gap between germline ends came to 12 bases. In DNA, the CDR3 is TGTGCCAGCAGCGAGGGGCCTGGGGATTCACCCCTCCACTTT. It codes for CASSEGPGDSPLHF.